These T cell receptor beta chains were read from a single sample in a study of shared clonotypes between healthy human individuals. Libraries were prepared by immunoSEQ multiplex PCR; TCRdb keeps only in-frame clonotypes and omits some of them. Among approximately 980,000 clones listed, about 80% were seen once. Sequencing was done on a sample of memory CD4+ T cells sorted from blood. The receptors here all came from a man aged 18 to 30 in good health. CDR3s include the opening cysteine and the closing phenylalanine or tryptophan. Fields, in order: D gene, V gene, clone size, J gene, CDR3 protein, CDR3 DNA. The D gene is left open where the match is weak. Not all rows give a size; the values are once, few, many and, for expanded clones, a class.

>NA|TRBV11-2|NA|TRBJ1-3
CASSPGFSGNTIYF
TGTGCCAGCAGCCCGGGATTTTCTGGAAACACCATATATTTT
>NA|TRBV27|once|TRBJ1-6
CASSSFRGAHSPLHF
TGTGCCAGCAGCAGTTTCCGGGGGGCGCATTCACCCCTCCACTTT
>TRBD1|TRBV7-2|NA|TRBJ1-6
CASNPGQGPFGSPLHF
TGTGCCAGCAATCCCGGACAGGGCCCCTTTGGATCACCCCTCCACTTT
>NA|TRBV6-1|NA|TRBJ2-2
CASSPPLDRELFF
TGTGCCAGCTCCCCCCCGTTGGACCGGGAGCTGTTTTTT
>TRBD2|TRBV30|NA|TRBJ2-3
CACTSGASTDTQYF
TGTGCCTGTACTAGCGGGGCTAGCACAGATACGCAGTATTTT
>NA|TRBV5-1|NA|TRBJ2-1
CASSLVPHNEQFF
TGCGCCAGCAGCTTGGTTCCTCACAATGAGCAGTTCTTC
>NA|TRBV10-3|few|TRBJ1-2
CAISDGTNYGYTF
TGTGCCATCAGTGACGGAACTAACTATGGCTACACCTTC
>TRBD2|TRBV5-1|NA|TRBJ2-7
CASSLYGRESYEQYF
TGCGCCAGCAGCTTGTATGGGCGGGAGTCCTACGAGCAGTACTTC
>NA|TRBV5-1|many|TRBJ2-5
CASSLEGGRETQYF
TGCGCCAGCAGCTTGGAGGGGGGCAGGGAGACCCAGTACTTC
>NA|TRBV5-1|NA|TRBJ1-4
CASSLVSATNEKLFF
TGCGCCAGCAGCTTGGTGTCAGCAACTAATGAAAAACTGTTTTTT
>NA|TRBV6-1|NA|TRBJ1-1
CASSKDPGEAGNTEAFF
TGTGCCAGCAGTAAAGACCCAGGGGAGGCGGGGAACACTGAAGCTTTCTTT
>TRBD2|TRBV2|NA|TRBJ2-2
CASSASGLNTGELFF
TGTGCCAGCAGTGCTAGCGGGCTGAACACCGGGGAGCTGTTTTTT
>TRBD2|TRBV11-2|NA|TRBJ2-3
CASSLGAGGPGDTQYF
TGTGCCAGCAGCTTAGGAGCGGGGGGGCCGGGAGATACGCAGTATTTT
>TRBD2|TRBV7-8|NA|TRBJ2-7
CASSSLAGPSSEQYF
TGTGCCAGCAGCTCTCTAGCGGGGCCGTCCAGCGAGCAGTACTTC
>NA|TRBV25-1|NA|TRBJ2-5
CASSEFQGQGETQYF
TGTGCCAGCAGTGAGTTCCAGGGTCAGGGAGAGACCCAGTACTTC
>TRBD1|TRBV9|NA|TRBJ1-4
CASSVGVTGTGNEKLFF
TGTGCCAGCAGCGTAGGGGTCACCGGGACAGGGAATGAAAAACTGTTTTTT
>NA|TRBV2|many|TRBJ1-2
CASRGDITYGYTF
TGTGCCAGCAGGGGGGACATAACCTATGGCTACACCTTC
>NA|TRBV7-2|NA|TRBJ1-3
CASGYSGNTIYF
TGTGCCAGCGGCTACTCTGGAAACACCATATATTTT
>NA|TRBV4-3|once|TRBJ2-3
CASSQGQDTQYF
TGCGCCAGCAGCCAGGGGCAGGATACGCAGTATTTT
>TRBD1|TRBV7-2|NA|TRBJ2-7
CASSLATRQGASSEQYF
TGTGCCAGCAGCTTGGCTACGCGACAGGGGGCCTCCTCCGAGCAGTACTTC
>NA|TRBV10-3|NA|TRBJ1-1
CAIRKGPMNTEAFF
TGTGCCATCAGAAAGGGACCTATGAACACTGAAGCTTTCTTT
>TRBD1|TRBV30|NA|TRBJ1-2
CAWSRTGGYGYTF
TGTGCCTGGAGCCGGACAGGGGGCTATGGCTACACCTTC
>TRBD1|TRBV28|once|TRBJ1-2
CASMAYGQGGYGYTF
TGTGCCAGCATGGCTTATGGACAGGGAGGCTATGGCTACACCTTC
>NA|TRBV2|few|TRBJ2-4
CASSLDRMDIQYF
TGTGCCAGCAGTCTCGACAGGATGGACATTCAGTACTTC
>NA|TRBV11-2|NA|TRBJ2-5
CASSLGGWSIETQYF
TGTGCCAGCAGCTTAGGAGGTTGGAGTATAGAGACCCAGTACTTC
>NA|TRBV2|NA|TRBJ2-2
CASKGQLNTGELFF
TGTGCCAGCAAAGGCCAGTTGAACACCGGGGAGCTGTTTTTT
>NA|TRBV7-2|NA|TRBJ2-1
CASSPYSSEQFF
TGTGCCAGCAGCCCATACTCTAGTGAGCAGTTCTTC
>NA|TRBV18|few|TRBJ1-1
CASSPANGAEAFF
TGTGCCAGCTCACCAGCCAACGGGGCTGAAGCTTTCTTT
>TRBD1|TRBV6-5|NA|TRBJ1-2
CASSQTGAAPYGYTF
TGTGCCAGCAGCCAGACAGGGGCCGCCCCCTATGGCTACACCTTC
>NA|TRBV11-3|NA|TRBJ1-2
CASSLGSTATPNYGYTF
TGTGCCAGCAGCTTAGGGAGTACGGCGACGCCTAACTATGGCTACACCTTC
>TRBD1|TRBV28|NA|TRBJ2-7
CASSTDRGLYEQYF
TGTGCCAGCAGTACCGACAGGGGTCTCTACGAGCAGTACTTC
>TRBD1|TRBV7-2|NA|TRBJ2-2
CASSGTGRTGELFF
TGTGCCAGCAGTGGGACAGGGCGCACCGGGGAGCTGTTTTTT
>NA|TRBV28|once|TRBJ1-5
CASSFNSNQPQHF
TGTGCCAGCAGTTTTAATAGCAATCAGCCCCAGCATTTT
>NA|TRBV6-1|NA|TRBJ2-2
CASSEAGVATGELFF
TGTGCCAGCAGTGAAGCCGGGGTTGCCACCGGGGAGCTGTTTTTT
>TRBD1|TRBV29-1|NA|TRBJ2-2
CSVDRADTGELFF
TGCAGCGTGGACAGGGCTGACACCGGGGAGCTGTTTTTT
>TRBD1|TRBV6-1|NA|TRBJ2-2
CASSGPGQVAGELFF
TGTGCCAGCAGTGGACCGGGACAGGTGGCCGGGGAGCTGTTTTTT
>TRBD2|TRBV7-7|few|TRBJ2-3
CASSLVSGGSYTQYF
TGTGCTAGCAGCTTAGTTAGCGGGGGCTCCTATACGCAGTATTTT
>TRBD2|TRBV7-8|NA|TRBJ2-5
CASSYGASGHRRETQYF
TGTGCCAGCAGCTATGGGGCTAGCGGGCACAGGAGAGAGACCCAGTACTTC
>TRBD1|TRBV19|NA|TRBJ2-7
CASSIGGQFYEQYF
TGTGCCAGTAGTATAGGGGGACAGTTCTACGAGCAGTACTTC
>NA|TRBV30|NA|TRBJ2-5
CAWSVLWKNPQETQYF
TGTGCCTGGAGTGTACTTTGGAAGAACCCTCAAGAGACCCAGTACTTC
>TRBD2|TRBV5-6|NA|TRBJ2-5
CASSLEGAGGINIETQYF
TGTGCCAGCAGCTTGGAAGGCGCGGGGGGTATTAATATAGAGACCCAGTACTTC
>NA|TRBV10-2|NA|TRBJ1-2
CASSERTEIYGYTF
TGCGCCAGCAGTGAGAGGACAGAAATCTATGGCTACACCTTC
>NA|TRBV6-6|NA|TRBJ1-2
CASSYDESGGLYGYTF
TGTGCCAGCAGTTACGATGAATCCGGGGGTCTCTATGGCTACACCTTC
>NA|TRBV11-2|once|TRBJ2-7
CASSLDWGHSYEQYF
TGTGCCAGCAGCTTAGACTGGGGGCACTCCTACGAGCAGTACTTC
>TRBD1|TRBV27|many|TRBJ1-6
CASSPQTGAKSPLHF
TGTGCCAGCAGTCCACAGACAGGGGCCAAGTCACCCCTCCACTTT
>NA|TRBV28|NA|TRBJ2-5
CASDSRGGETQYF
TGTGCCAGCGACTCACGGGGCGGGGAGACCCAGTACTTC
>TRBD2|TRBV5-4|NA|TRBJ2-7
CASSLPFGGEQYF
TGTGCCAGCAGCTTGCCCTTCGGGGGGGAGCAGTACTTC
>NA|TRBV6-6|NA|TRBJ2-3
CASTPEVTDTQYF
TGTGCCAGCACCCCCGAGGTCACAGATACGCAGTATTTT
>TRBD1|TRBV30|once|TRBJ1-2
CAWAPNRGGYTF
TGTGCCTGGGCGCCCAACAGGGGGGGCTACACCTTC
>TRBD1|TRBV4-3|NA|TRBJ2-1
CASSRGQALGNEQFF
TGCGCCAGCAGCCGGGGACAGGCTCTAGGGAATGAGCAGTTCTTC
>NA|TRBV6-6|NA|TRBJ2-7
CASSATAYEQYF
TGTGCCAGCAGTGCGACAGCTTACGAGCAGTACTTC
>TRBD2|TRBV6-1|few|TRBJ2-3
CASSASGGGADTQYF
TGTGCCAGCAGTGCCAGCGGGGGAGGGGCAGATACGCAGTATTTT
>TRBD2|TRBV7-8|NA|TRBJ2-1
CASSLAGLAIHNEQFF
TGTGCCAGCAGCTTAGCGGGACTAGCTATTCACAATGAGCAGTTCTTC
>NA|TRBV5-4|NA|TRBJ1-1
CASSPAGAGNTEAFF
TGTGCCAGCAGCCCGGCGGGGGCAGGAAACACTGAAGCTTTCTTT
>NA|TRBV7-3|NA|TRBJ2-1
CASSLGGRRSSYNEQFF
TGTGCCAGCAGCTTGGGGGGACGTAGGAGCTCCTACAATGAGCAGTTCTTC